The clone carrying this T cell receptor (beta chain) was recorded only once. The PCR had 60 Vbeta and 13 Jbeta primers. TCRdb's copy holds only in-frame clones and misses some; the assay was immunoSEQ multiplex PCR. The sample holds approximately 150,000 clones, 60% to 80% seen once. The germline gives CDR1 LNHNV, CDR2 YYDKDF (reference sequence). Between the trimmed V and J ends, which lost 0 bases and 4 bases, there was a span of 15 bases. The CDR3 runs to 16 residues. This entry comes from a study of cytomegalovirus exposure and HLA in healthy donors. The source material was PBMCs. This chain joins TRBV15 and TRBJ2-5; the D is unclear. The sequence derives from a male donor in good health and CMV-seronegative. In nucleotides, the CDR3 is TGTGCCACCAGCAGAGATCTTAGAGGAGCGCTAGAGACCCAGTACTTC. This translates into CATSRDLRGALETQYF.